This entry lists 18 T cell receptor beta chains sequenced from one sample in a study of T cells in Graves' hyperthyroidism and ophthalmopathy. There were TCR beta CDR3 regions amplified from RNA transcripts. Initially, a first-round RT-PCR of the TCR CDR3 employed the HTBI primer set. In TCRdb, the multiplex PCR reads were re-called with MiXCR into one record per CDR3 protein. Here the sample spans fewer than 700,000 distinct CDR3 sequences, under 20% being singletons. Sequencing was performed on blood. The receptors originated from a woman between 25 and 40 years old with Graves' hyperthyroidism.

The rearrangement joins TRBV15 to TRBJ2-3; D may be TRBD1 (6 bases). The V gene's germline CDR1 is LNHNV and CDR2 YYDKDF (reference sequence). Trimming took off 5 bases at V and 4 bases at J, with 16 bases between the two ends. The CDR3 runs to 15 residues. CDR3 amino acids: CATSPQGDEADTQYF. The CDR3 nucleotides read TGTGCCACCAGCCCACAGGGCGACGAGGCAGATACGCAGTATTTT.

Ten or more counts support this clonotype. The gene calls are TRBV11-2 and TRBJ2-7; TRBD1 might be the D (5 bases). The V gene lost 5 bases and the J gene lost 4 bases, with 15 bases spanning the gap. The CDR3 sequence is 14 residues long. Germline V gene lookup returns CDR1 SGHAT and CDR2 FQNNGV. The CDR3 spells CASSQSDNPYEQYF. Here the CDR3 DNA reads TGTGCCAGCAGCCAATCGGACAACCCATACGAGCAGTACTTC.

At least ten counts were recorded for this clonotype. The rearrangement uses TRBV12-3 or TRBV12-4 and TRBJ2-2, with a weak D call TRBD2 (5 bases). CDR3 length: 18 residues. V was cut by 4 bases and J by 2 bases, with 20 bases left in between. The CDR3 nucleotides are TGTGCCAGCAGTTCACCCCCTATAGCGCGCCCAAACACCGGGGAGCTGTTTTTT. Translated: CASSSPPIARPNTGELFF.

This clonotype showed up many times. The J gene is TRBJ2-3, the V gene TRBV3-1; no reliable D call. There are 12 residues in the CDR3. Trimming cost V 9 bases and J 1 base, with 8 bases left between them. Germline V lookup: CDR1 LGHDT, CDR2 YNNKEL (reference sequence). In DNA form, the CDR3 reads TGTGCCAGTAATATCGGCACAGATACGCAGTATTTT. This translates into CASNIGTDTQYF.

This clonotype was found many times. The chain carries TRBV28 and TRBJ2-5; 9 nucleotides match TRBD1. J was trimmed by 6 bases and V by 6 bases; bases with no gene match: 8. Germline V gene lookup returns CDR1 MDHEN and CDR2 SYDVKM. The CDR3 runs to 14 residues. Here the CDR3 reads CASSVTQGAQTQYF. The CDR3 DNA sequence: TGTGCCAGCAGCGTCACACAGGGGGCCCAGACCCAGTACTTC.

This clonotype was recorded many times. V and J are TRBV27 and TRBJ2-3; the match to TRBD2 covers 7 bases. Germline values: CDR1 MNHEY, CDR2 SMNVEV (reference sequence). V dropped 3 bases and J dropped 3; count of bases not matched to a gene: 3. The CDR3 spans 14 residues. CDR3 sequence reads: CASSFGLVTDTQYF. The CDR3 DNA reads TGTGCCAGCAGTTTTGGACTAGTTACAGATACGCAGTATTTT.

This chain connects TRBV7-9 to TRBJ2-1; TRBD2 aligns across 9 bases. Germline loops: CDR1 SEHNR, CDR2 FQNEAQ (reference sequence). V lost 4 bases to trimming and J lost 4 bases; unmatched junction nucleotides: 14. This CDR3 region has 18 residues. The CDR3 coding sequence is TGTGCCAGCAGCTCGGTCCGGGGCCCGACTAGCGGATACAATGAGCAGTTCTTC. It codes for CASSSVRGPTSGYNEQFF.

In this sample, this clonotype turned up a few times. The chain joins TRBV7-9 to TRBJ2-1; 7 bases are a match to TRBD1. Germline values: CDR1 SEHNR, CDR2 FQNEAQ (reference sequence). J gave up 1 base and V 8 bases, and 11 bases lay outside the gene matches. CDR3 length equals 16 residues. The CDR3 coding sequence is TGTGCCAGCGATACGACAGGGTTTACGTCCTACAATGAGCAGTTCTTC. Its translation is CASDTTGFTSYNEQFF.

The CDR3 region has the DNA TGTGCCAGCAGCGGAAGGACAGGGTACGGCACAGATACGCAGTATTTT. Its protein is CASSGRTGYGTDTQYF. The rearrangement joins TRBV11-1 to TRBJ2-3; TRBD1 matches at 8 bases. The V gene's germline CDR1 is SGHAT and CDR2 FQDESV (reference sequence). The V and J ends lost 5 bases and 1 base, in that order; junction bases with no gene match: 8. The CDR3 totals 16 residues.

The table lists this clonotype with many counts. This rearrangement joins TRBV20-1 to TRBJ2-3, with TRBD2 matching over 12 bases. This CDR3 spans 15 amino acids. Trimming cost V 6 bases and J 0 bases; bases outside gene matches: 4. CDR1 is DFQATT and CDR2 is SNEGSKA in the germline V gene (reference sequence). The CDR3 nucleotides are TGCAGTGCCCGGACTAGCGGGACTAGCACAGATACGCAGTATTTT. It encodes CSARTSGTSTDTQYF.

The sample holds a few counts of this clonotype. The rearrangement links TRBV29-1 to TRBJ1-2; D call uncertain. This CDR3 region has 12 residues. Germline V gene lookup returns CDR1 SQVTM and CDR2 ANQGSEA. Trimming shortened V by 4 bases and J by 10 bases, and 16 bases separated the two germline ends. CDR3 region: CSVAPPNLSYTF. The CDR3 nucleotides read TGCAGCGTTGCCCCCCCGAACCTTTCCTACACCTTC.

The chain is built from TRBV9 and TRBJ2-2; 8 bases align to TRBD1. Germline CDR1 is SGDLS and CDR2 is YYNGEE. The CDR3 covers 15 residues. Trimming cost V 4 bases and J 7 bases; bases outside gene matches: 9. The CDR3 DNA follows: TGTGCCAGCAGCCCAACAGGGGGTATAGTCGGGGAGCTGTTTTTT. Residues: CASSPTGGIVGELFF.

This chain uses TRBV12-5 with TRBJ2-1, with TRBD2 matching 13 bases. The CDR3 consists of 15 residues. J gave up 5 bases and V 5 bases, and 3 bases lay outside the gene matches. Germline V gene sequence: CDR1 LGHNT, CDR2 FRNRAP. The CDR3 loop is CASGPGLAGHNEQFF. The CDR3 region has the DNA TGTGCTAGTGGTCCGGGACTAGCGGGACACAATGAGCAGTTCTTC.

The chain employs TRBV27 and TRBJ1-1; D ambiguous. The CDR3 is made up of 12 amino acids. Per the germline V gene, CDR1 is MNHEY and CDR2 is SMNVEV (reference sequence). Trimming pared 8 bases from V and 4 bases from J, leaving 11 bases between. The CDR3, as DNA: TGTGCCAGCGGCTGGTCCGGCACTGAAGCTTTCTTT. Protein: CASGWSGTEAFF.

This clonotype was seen repeatedly, ten times or more. The chain has TRBV7-9 and TRBJ2-7, with D unclear. The CDR3 sequence is 16 residues long. V lost 2 bases and J lost 0, with 14 bases in between. The germline V gene has CDR1 SEHNR and CDR2 FQNEAQ (reference sequence). The CDR3 sequence is CASSLPKETSSYEQYF. The DNA for the CDR3 is TGTGCCAGCAGCTTACCCAAAGAGACGAGCTCCTACGAGCAGTACTTC.

In its sample, this clonotype was seen a few times. The chain uses TRBV12-5 and TRBJ2-3; no definite D call. V lost 8 bases, J lost 4 bases, and 13 bases lay in between. Germline loops: CDR1 LGHNT, CDR2 FRNRAP. The CDR3 runs to 13 residues. CDR3 in amino acids: CASLGWAADTQYF. The CDR3 DNA follows: TGTGCTAGTTTGGGGTGGGCTGCAGATACGCAGTATTTT.

This clonotype showed up just a few times. V is TRBV9 and J is TRBJ2-3; D is ambiguous. Germline loops: CDR1 SGDLS, CDR2 YYNGEE. This CDR3 has 13 amino acids. V was cut by 0 bases and J by 6 bases, with 8 bases left in between. The DNA of the CDR3 is TGTGCCAGCAGCGTAGAAATCGTGGATACGCAGTATTTT. The encoded protein is CASSVEIVDTQYF.

This clonotype showed up many times. This chain joins TRBV2 and TRBJ2-3, with 10 bases aligning to TRBD2. CDR3 length: 17 residues. Germline-derived CDR1 and CDR2 are SNHLY and FYNNEI. V gave up 0 bases and J gave up 2 bases; unmatched junction bases: 5. For the CDR3, the DNA is TGTGCCAGCAGTGAAGCGCCAGGACTAGCGGTCACAGATACGCAGTATTTT. Amino acids: CASSEAPGLAVTDTQYF.